A selection of T cell receptor beta chains follows, all from one sample in a study of CD8 T cells in Susac syndrome. TCRdb re-analysed the immunoSEQ multiplex PCR reads in MiXCR, keeping a single row per CDR3 protein. The sample lists about 190,000 distinct CDR3 sequences; roughly 90% were seen once. The sequenced sample consisted of CD4+ T cells from PBMCs. The receptors here all came from a human donor with Susac syndrome. Both conserved end residues are part of each CDR3. A D gene is named only where the DNA matches it firmly. Only part of the rows carry a size: once, few, many, or a class if the clone is expanded.

d_gene	v_gene	j_gene	abundance	CDR3nt	CDR3aa
NA	TRBV7-9	TRBJ1-2	NA	TGTGCCAGCAGCCCGCGGCAGTGGGGAGGCGACTATGGCTACACCTTC	CASSPRQWGGDYGYTF
TRBD2	TRBV12-3/TRBV12-4	TRBJ2-7	NA	TGTGCCAGCAGTTCCCTAGCGGGGGGGCTTGGCGAGCAGTACTTC	CASSSLAGGLGEQYF
TRBD2	TRBV28	TRBJ2-1	NA	TGTGCCAGCAGTTTAGCGGGAGGGCCCATGAATGAGCAGTTCTTC	CASSLAGGPMNEQFF
TRBD1	TRBV15	TRBJ2-7	NA	TGTGCCACCAGCTCCAGAAGCGGCAGGGGGCTAGCGCGGGACAAAATGTACGAGCAGTACTTC	CATSSRSGRGLARDKMYEQYF
NA	TRBV5-1	TRBJ2-5	NA	TGCGCCAGCAGCTGGACAGCAGGGGCGGCCCGGGAGACCCAGTACTTC	CASSWTAGAARETQYF
NA	TRBV29-1	TRBJ1-2	once	TGCAGCGTTCAGGGAATAGAAGGCTACACCTTC	CSVQGIEGYTF
TRBD1	TRBV10-3	TRBJ1-4	NA	TGTGCCATCAAACCCGGACAGGGGAATGAAAAACTGTTTTTT	CAIKPGQGNEKLFF
NA	TRBV7-2	TRBJ1-1	NA	TGTGCCAGCAGCCTCTGGGGTGAAGCTTTCTTT	CASSLWGEAFF
TRBD2	TRBV7-3	TRBJ2-3	once	TGTGCCAGCAGCTTAAATCCAGCGGGAGTGGGAGATACGCAGTATTTT	CASSLNPAGVGDTQYF
NA	TRBV9	TRBJ2-5	once	TGTGCCAGCAGCAGACGGGGGCCGGGGGAGACCCAGTACTTC	CASSRRGPGETQYF
NA	TRBV20-1	TRBJ1-1	NA	TGCAGTGCTAGTAAGCCAGGAGTGAACACTGAAGCTTTCTTT	CSASKPGVNTEAFF
NA	TRBV4-1	TRBJ2-5	NA	TGCGCCAGCAGCCCCACAAGCGAGGACGCCCAGTACTTC	CASSPTSEDAQYF
NA	TRBV6-5	TRBJ1-5	NA	TGTGCCAGCAGTTACGTCAGGGGCGGTCAGCCCCAGCATTTT	CASSYVRGGQPQHF
NA	TRBV27	TRBJ1-5	NA	TGTGCCAGCAGTCCCGGTCGCGCCAATCAGCCCCAGCATTTT	CASSPGRANQPQHF
NA	TRBV6-1	TRBJ1-5	few	TGTGCCAGCAGTGACCCAGTCCCAGCCCAGCATTTT	CASSDPVPAQHF
NA	TRBV11-2	TRBJ1-1	NA	TGTGCCAGCAGCCTAAAGGGGTTGGAAGCTTTCTTT	CASSLKGLEAFF
NA	TRBV20-1	TRBJ1-4	NA	TGCAGTGCCAGGGGACGAAGATTTGCAACTAATGAAAAACTGTTTTTT	CSARGRRFATNEKLFF